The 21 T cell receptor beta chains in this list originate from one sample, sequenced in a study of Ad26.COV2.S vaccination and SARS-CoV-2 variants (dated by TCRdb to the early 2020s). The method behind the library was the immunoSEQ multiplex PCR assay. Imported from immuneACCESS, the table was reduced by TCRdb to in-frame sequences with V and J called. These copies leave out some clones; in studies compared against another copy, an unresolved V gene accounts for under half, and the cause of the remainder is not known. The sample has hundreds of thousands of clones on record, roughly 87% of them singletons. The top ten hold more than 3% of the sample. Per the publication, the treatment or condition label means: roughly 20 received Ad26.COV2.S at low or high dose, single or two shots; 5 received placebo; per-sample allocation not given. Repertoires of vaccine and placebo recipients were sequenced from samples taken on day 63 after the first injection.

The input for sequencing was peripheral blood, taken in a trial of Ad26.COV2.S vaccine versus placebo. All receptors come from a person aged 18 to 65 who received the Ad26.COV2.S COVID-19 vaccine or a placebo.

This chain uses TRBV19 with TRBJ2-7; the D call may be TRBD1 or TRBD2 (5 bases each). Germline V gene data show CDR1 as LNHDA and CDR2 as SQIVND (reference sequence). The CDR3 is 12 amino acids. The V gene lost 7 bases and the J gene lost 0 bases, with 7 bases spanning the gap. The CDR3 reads CASTGTSYEQYF. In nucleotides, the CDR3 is TGTGCCAGTACGGGGACCTCCTACGAGCAGTACTTC.

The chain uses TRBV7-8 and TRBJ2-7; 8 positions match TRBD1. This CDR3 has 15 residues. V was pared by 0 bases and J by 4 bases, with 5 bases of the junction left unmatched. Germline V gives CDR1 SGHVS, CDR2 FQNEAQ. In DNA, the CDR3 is TGTGCCAGCAGCTTAGCGTTACAGGGGGGATACGAGCAGTACTTC. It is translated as CASSLALQGGYEQYF.

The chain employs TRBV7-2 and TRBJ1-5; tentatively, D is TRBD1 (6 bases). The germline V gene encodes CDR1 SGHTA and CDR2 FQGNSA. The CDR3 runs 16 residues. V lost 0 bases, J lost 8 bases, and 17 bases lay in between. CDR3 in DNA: TGTGCCAGCAGCTTAGCTGGAAGGGGGGTGGAGGAGCCCCAGCATTTT. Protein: CASSLAGRGVEEPQHF. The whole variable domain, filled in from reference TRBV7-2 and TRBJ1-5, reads GAGVSQSPSNKVTEKGKDVELRCDPISGHTALYWYRQSLGQGLEFLIYFQGNSAPDKSGLPSDRFSAERTGGSVSTLTIQRTQQEDSAVYLCASSLAGRGVEEPQHFGDGTRLSIL.

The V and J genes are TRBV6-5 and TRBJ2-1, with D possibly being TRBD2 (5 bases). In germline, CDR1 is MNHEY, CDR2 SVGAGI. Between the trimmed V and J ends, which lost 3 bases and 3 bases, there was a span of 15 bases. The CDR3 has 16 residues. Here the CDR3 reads CASSYFEGIGYNEQFF. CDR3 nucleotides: TGTGCCAGCAGTTATTTTGAGGGTATAGGCTACAATGAGCAGTTCTTC.

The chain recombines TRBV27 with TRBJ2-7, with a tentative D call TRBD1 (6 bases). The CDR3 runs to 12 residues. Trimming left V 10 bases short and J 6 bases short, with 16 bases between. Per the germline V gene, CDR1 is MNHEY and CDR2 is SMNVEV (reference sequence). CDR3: CATGRGFFEQYF. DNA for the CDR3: TGTGCCACCGGTAGGGGGTTTTTCGAGCAGTACTTC.

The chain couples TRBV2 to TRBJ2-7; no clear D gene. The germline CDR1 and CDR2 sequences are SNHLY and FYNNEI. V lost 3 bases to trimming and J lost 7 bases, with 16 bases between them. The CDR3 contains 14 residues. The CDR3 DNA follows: TGTGCCAGCAGTGAGGTTCACACGCTGACGGAGCAGTACTTC. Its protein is CASSEVHTLTEQYF. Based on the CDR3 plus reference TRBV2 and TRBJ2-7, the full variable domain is EPEVTQTPSHQVTQMGQEVILRCVPISNHLYFYWYRQILGQKVEFLVSFYNNEISEKSEIFDDQFSVERPDGSNFTLKIRSTKLEDSAMYFCASSEVHTLTEQYFGPGTRLTVT.

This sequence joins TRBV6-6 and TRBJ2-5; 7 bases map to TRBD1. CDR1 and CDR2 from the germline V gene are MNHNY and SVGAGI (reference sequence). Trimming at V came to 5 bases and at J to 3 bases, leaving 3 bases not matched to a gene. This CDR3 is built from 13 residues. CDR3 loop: CASSPTGKETQYF. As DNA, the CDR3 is TGTGCCAGCAGTCCGACAGGGAAAGAGACCCAGTACTTC.

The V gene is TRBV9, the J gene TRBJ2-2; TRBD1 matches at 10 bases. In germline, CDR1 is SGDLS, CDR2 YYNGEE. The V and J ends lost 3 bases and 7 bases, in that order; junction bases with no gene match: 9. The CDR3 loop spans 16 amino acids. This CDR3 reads CASSAPGQGMVGELFF. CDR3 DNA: TGTGCCAGCAGCGCCCCGGGACAGGGGATGGTCGGGGAGCTGTTTTTT.

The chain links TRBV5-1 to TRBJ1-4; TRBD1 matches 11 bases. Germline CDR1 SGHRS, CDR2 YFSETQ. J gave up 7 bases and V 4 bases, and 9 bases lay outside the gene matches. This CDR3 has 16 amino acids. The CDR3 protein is CASSPLSGTGGEKLFF. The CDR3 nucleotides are TGCGCCAGCAGCCCCCTCTCCGGGACAGGGGGTGAAAAACTGTTTTTT.

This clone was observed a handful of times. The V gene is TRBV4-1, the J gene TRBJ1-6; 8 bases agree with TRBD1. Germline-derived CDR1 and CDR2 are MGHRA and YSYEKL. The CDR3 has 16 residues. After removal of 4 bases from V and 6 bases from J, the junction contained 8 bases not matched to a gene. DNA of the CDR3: TGCGCCAGCAGCCCTGAAACGGGACAGGTTAATTCACCCCTCCACTTT. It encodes CASSPETGQVNSPLHF.

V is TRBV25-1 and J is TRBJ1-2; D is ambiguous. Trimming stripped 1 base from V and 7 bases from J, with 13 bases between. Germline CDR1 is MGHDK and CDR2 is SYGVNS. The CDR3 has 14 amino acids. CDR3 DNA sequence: TGTGCCAGCAGTGAATTTGGAGAGTTCAGTGGCTACACCTTC. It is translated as CASSEFGEFSGYTF.

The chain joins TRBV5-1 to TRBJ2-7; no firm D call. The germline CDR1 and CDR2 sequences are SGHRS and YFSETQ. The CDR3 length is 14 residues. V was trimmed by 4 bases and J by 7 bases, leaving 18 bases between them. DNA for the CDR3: TGCGCCAGCAGCCTATCCGGGCTACCGGAGGAGCAGTACTTC. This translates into CASSLSGLPEEQYF.

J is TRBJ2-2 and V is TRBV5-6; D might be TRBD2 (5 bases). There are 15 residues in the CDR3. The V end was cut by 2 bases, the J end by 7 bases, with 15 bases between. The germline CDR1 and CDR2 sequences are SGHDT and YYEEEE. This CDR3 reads CASSFLIGKDGELFF. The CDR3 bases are TGTGCCAGCAGCTTTCTTATCGGGAAGGACGGGGAGCTGTTTTTT. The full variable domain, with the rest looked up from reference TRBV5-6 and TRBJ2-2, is DAGVTQSPTHLIKTRGQQVTLRCSPKSGHDTVSWYQQALGQGPQFIFQYYEEEERQRGNFPDRFSGHQFPNYSSELNVNALLLGDSALYLCASSFLIGKDGELFFGEGSRLTVL.

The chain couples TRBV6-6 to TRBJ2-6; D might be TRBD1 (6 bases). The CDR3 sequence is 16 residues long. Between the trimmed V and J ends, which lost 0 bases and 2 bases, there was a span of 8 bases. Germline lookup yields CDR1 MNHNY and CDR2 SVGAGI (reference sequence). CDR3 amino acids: CASSYSPGAGANVLTF. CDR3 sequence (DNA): TGTGCCAGCAGTTACTCTCCAGGGGCTGGGGCCAACGTCCTGACTTTC.

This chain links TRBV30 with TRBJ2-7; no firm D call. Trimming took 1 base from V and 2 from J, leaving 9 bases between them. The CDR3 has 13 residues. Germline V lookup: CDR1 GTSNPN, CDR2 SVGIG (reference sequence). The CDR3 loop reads CAWSAGFTYEQYF. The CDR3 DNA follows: TGTGCCTGGAGTGCCGGGTTCACCTACGAGCAGTACTTC. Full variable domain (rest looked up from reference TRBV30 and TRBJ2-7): SQTIHQWPATLVQPVGSPLSLECTVEGTSNPNLYWYRQAAGRGLQLLFYSVGIGQISSEVPQNLSASRPQDRQFILSSKKLLLSDSGFYLCAWSAGFTYEQYFGPGTRLTVT.

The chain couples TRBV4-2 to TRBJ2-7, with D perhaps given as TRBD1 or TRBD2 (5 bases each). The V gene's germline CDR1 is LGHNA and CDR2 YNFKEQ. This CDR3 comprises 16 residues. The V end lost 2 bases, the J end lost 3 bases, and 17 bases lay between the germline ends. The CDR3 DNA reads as TGTGCCAGCAGCCAATTACGACCCCAGGGAGTCTACGAGCAGTACTTC. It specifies CASSQLRPQGVYEQYF.

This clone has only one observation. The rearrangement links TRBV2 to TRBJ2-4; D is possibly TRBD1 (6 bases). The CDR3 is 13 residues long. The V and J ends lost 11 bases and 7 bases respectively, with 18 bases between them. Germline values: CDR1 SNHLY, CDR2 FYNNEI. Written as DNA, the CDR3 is TGTGCCGGGGGCGGGTTTTTTGGGAACATTCAGTACTTC. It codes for CAGGGFFGNIQYF.

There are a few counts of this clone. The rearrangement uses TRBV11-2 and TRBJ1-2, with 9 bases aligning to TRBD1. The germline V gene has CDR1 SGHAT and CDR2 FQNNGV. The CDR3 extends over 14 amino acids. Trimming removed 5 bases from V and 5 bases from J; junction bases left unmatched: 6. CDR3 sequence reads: CASSGDRALYGYTF. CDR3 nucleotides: TGTGCCAGCAGCGGGGACAGGGCCCTTTATGGCTACACCTTC.

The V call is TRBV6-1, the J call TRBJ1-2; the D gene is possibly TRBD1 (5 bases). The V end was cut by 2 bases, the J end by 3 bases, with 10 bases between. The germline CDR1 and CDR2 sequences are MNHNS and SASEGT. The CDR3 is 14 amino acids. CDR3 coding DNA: TGTGCCAGCAGTGAAACGGGCAGGGACTATGGCTACACCTTC. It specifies CASSETGRDYGYTF.

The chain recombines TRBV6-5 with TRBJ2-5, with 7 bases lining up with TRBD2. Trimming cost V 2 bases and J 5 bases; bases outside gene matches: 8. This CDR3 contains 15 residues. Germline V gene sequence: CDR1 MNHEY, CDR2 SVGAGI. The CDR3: CASSYHGLDLETQYF. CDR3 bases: TGTGCCAGCAGTTACCACGGACTAGATCTGGAGACCCAGTACTTC.

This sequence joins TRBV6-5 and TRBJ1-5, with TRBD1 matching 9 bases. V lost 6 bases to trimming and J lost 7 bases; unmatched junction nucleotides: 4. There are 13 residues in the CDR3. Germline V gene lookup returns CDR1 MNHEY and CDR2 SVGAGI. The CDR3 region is CASRPTGGQPQHF. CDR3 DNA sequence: TGTGCCAGCAGACCTACAGGGGGCCAGCCCCAGCATTTT.